Listed below are T cell receptor beta chains from one sample, sequenced in a study of T-cell reconstitution after alpha-beta-depleted transplantation in children. TCRdb recomputed calls from the PCR reads with MiXCR, one row per CDR3 protein. The profile shows over 100,000 distinct CDR3 sequences, approximately 6% of them singletons. This sample comprised PBMCs, mostly from graft donor cells, obtained 60 days after TCRalphabeta/CD19-depleted stem cell transplant. The receptor set was obtained from a female patient aged 2-9 years who had a stem cell transplant for Fanconi anemia, so the T cells may come from the graft donor. The CDR3 runs from the conserved cysteine through the conserved F or W. Fields, in order: J gene, V gene, D gene, clone size, CDR3 DNA, CDR3 protein. A D gene is named only where the DNA matches it firmly. For some rows the clone size is stated as once, few or many, or as a class when expanded; others skip it.

TRBJ1-5 TRBV15 . . TGTGCCACCAGCAGAGATAAGAGTACAGCCCGGGGTCAGCCCCAGCATTTT CATSRDKSTARGQPQHF
TRBJ2-1 TRBV18 . few TGTGCCAGCTCACGAAGGATTGCGGGACTGAACAATGAGCAGTTCTTC CASSRRIAGLNNEQFF
TRBJ2-1 TRBV24-1 . many TGTGCCACCAGTGATCCCCAGCGGGAGCAGTTCTTC CATSDPQREQFF
TRBJ2-4 TRBV20-1 . . TGCAGTGCCTCGCGTCCCGTACCCTGGACCAAAAACATTCAGTACTTC CSASRPVPWTKNIQYF
TRBJ2-7 TRBV7-2 TRBD1 few TGTGCCAGCAGCTTAGATTTCGGGACAGGGGTTTACGAGCAGTACTTC CASSLDFGTGVYEQYF
TRBJ2-7 TRBV30 . few TGTGCCTGGAGGTACGCCTACGAGCAGTACTTC CAWRYAYEQYF
TRBJ1-5 TRBV19 . few TGTGCCAGTAGTATAGGGGTTAGCAATCAGCCCCAGCATTTT CASSIGVSNQPQHF
TRBJ2-7 TRBV10-2 TRBD2 few TGCGCCAGCAGACTAGCGGGAGGATACTACGAGCAGTACTTC CASRLAGGYYEQYF
TRBJ2-1 TRBV20-1 TRBD2 many TGCAGAGGGAGCGGGGGTAAGAATGAGCAGTTCTTC CRGSGGKNEQFF
TRBJ2-2 TRBV5-1 TRBD1 . TGCGCCAGCAGCTTCACAGGGGGCATAAACACCGGGGAGCTGTTTTTT CASSFTGGINTGELFF
TRBJ2-1 TRBV3-1 TRBD2 . TGTGCCAGCAGCCGAGCGGGACTAGCGAGTAACAATGAGCAGTTCTTC CASSRAGLASNNEQFF
TRBJ2-2 TRBV7-6 TRBD2 many TGTGCCAGCAGCTTACTAGCGGCGGCCGGGGAGCTGTTTTTT CASSLLAAAGELFF
TRBJ2-7 TRBV12-3/TRBV12-4 . few TGTGCCAGCAGCTCAGACAGGTCGTGGGAGCAGTACTTC CASSSDRSWEQYF
TRBJ2-5 TRBV24-1 TRBD1 many TGTGCCACCAGTGATTTGGATTGGACAGGAAGAGAGGCCCAGTACTTC CATSDLDWTGREAQYF
TRBJ2-7 TRBV28 TRBD1 many TGTGCCAGCAGTCCGCCACAGGGGGTCCCCTACGAGCAGTACTTC CASSPPQGVPYEQYF
TRBJ1-6 TRBV6-1 . . TGTGCCAGCAGTAGGGACACCAGCTATAATTCACCCCTCCACTTT CASSRDTSYNSPLHF
TRBJ2-3 TRBV11-2 . few TGTGCCAGCAGCTTGACGGGTCTCACAGATACGCAGTATTTT CASSLTGLTDTQYF
TRBJ1-4 TRBV12-3/TRBV12-4 . many TGTGCCAGCAGTTTCGAATCCACAGGCCCCTGGGTGTTTTTT CASSFESTGPWVFF
TRBJ2-1 TRBV28 TRBD1 many TGTGCCAGCAGTTTAATTGGACAGGGGCAGTTCTTC CASSLIGQGQFF
TRBJ2-7 TRBV5-6 . many TGTGCCAGCAGCTTGGGACGGAGCGAGCAGTACTTC CASSLGRSEQYF
TRBJ2-3 TRBV15 TRBD2 many TGTGCCACCAGCACTACTAGCGGGAGACCGCATACGCAGTATTTT CATSTTSGRPHTQYF
TRBJ2-4 TRBV7-9 TRBD2 many TGTGCCAGCAGCTTAGATATCGGGAGGGCAAACATTCAGTACTTC CASSLDIGRANIQYF
TRBJ2-5 TRBV15 . . TGTGCCACCAGCAGAGTGTACGAGACCCAGTACTTC CATSRVYETQYF
TRBJ1-3 TRBV29-1 . few TGCAGCGTTGAACCGGGGCGCTCTGGAAACACCATATATTTT CSVEPGRSGNTIYF
TRBJ2-2 TRBV7-2 TRBD2 many TGTGCCAGCCGTGGACTAGTAGGGACCGGGGAGCTGTTTTTT CASRGLVGTGELFF
TRBJ2-1 TRBV30 . few TGTGCCTGGAGTGGTAGGTTGACGTTCTTC CAWSGRLTFF
TRBJ1-1 TRBV5-1 . few TGCGCCAGCAGCTTGGCAGGGACCGGGAACACTGAAGCTTTCTTT CASSLAGTGNTEAFF
TRBJ2-1 TRBV12-3/TRBV12-4 TRBD1 . TGTGCCAGCAGCTCCCAGAGGACAGGATTTCTCAATTCCTACAATGAGCAGTTCTTC CASSSQRTGFLNSYNEQFF
TRBJ1-3 TRBV28 . few TGTGCCAGCAGCCTTATACCCTCTGGAAACACCATATATTTT CASSLIPSGNTIYF
TRBJ2-3 TRBV5-1 TRBD2 many TGCGCCAGCAGCTTGCTAGCGGGAGCAGATACGCAGTATTTT CASSLLAGADTQYF
TRBJ2-3 TRBV20-1 . many TGCAGTGCTAGCTTCGGGGCAGATACGCAGTATTTT CSASFGADTQYF
TRBJ2-2 TRBV10-3 TRBD2 . TGTGCCATCAGCCTAATGGGACTAGGGGAGATGGGCGGGGAGCTGTTTTTT CAISLMGLGEMGGELFF
TRBJ2-1 TRBV7-2 . . TGTGCCAGCAGCTTCCGACTGGCGTACAATGAGCAGTTCTTC CASSFRLAYNEQFF
TRBJ2-3 TRBV28 . many TGTGCCAGCAGCTACCGGGACACCCACACAGATACGCAGTATTTT CASSYRDTHTDTQYF
TRBJ2-7 TRBV20-1 . . TGCAGTGCTAGTGGCGGGTCAGTCGTCGAGCAGTACTTC CSASGGSVVEQYF
TRBJ2-7 TRBV7-9 . . TGTGCCAGCAGCGCCCCGGGGGCAGCCTACGAGCAGTACTTC CASSAPGAAYEQYF
TRBJ2-1 TRBV5-1 TRBD2 few TGCGCCAGTTCCGGCGGGAGGATGTACAATGAGCAGTTCTTC CASSGGRMYNEQFF
TRBJ1-5 TRBV9 TRBD1 many TGTGCCAGCAGCGCGACAGGGGGTCAGCCCCAGCATTTT CASSATGGQPQHF
TRBJ2-1 TRBV5-1 TRBD2 few TGCGCCAGCAGCAATGGACTAGCGGGAGAACTTGAGCAGTTCTTC CASSNGLAGELEQFF
TRBJ1-1 TRBV4-2 . . TGTGCCATGAGCCCCGGGCTCCCGGGCGAAGCTTTCTTT CAMSPGLPGEAFF
TRBJ2-1 TRBV4-2 TRBD2 . TGTGCCAGCAGCCAGTCGGGAGCGGGAGGGCCCAATGAGCAGTTCTTC CASSQSGAGGPNEQFF
TRBJ2-4 TRBV5-5 TRBD1 . TGTGCCAGCAGCTTGGTGGCCCTAGGGACAGCTCAAAACATTCAGTACTTC CASSLVALGTAQNIQYF